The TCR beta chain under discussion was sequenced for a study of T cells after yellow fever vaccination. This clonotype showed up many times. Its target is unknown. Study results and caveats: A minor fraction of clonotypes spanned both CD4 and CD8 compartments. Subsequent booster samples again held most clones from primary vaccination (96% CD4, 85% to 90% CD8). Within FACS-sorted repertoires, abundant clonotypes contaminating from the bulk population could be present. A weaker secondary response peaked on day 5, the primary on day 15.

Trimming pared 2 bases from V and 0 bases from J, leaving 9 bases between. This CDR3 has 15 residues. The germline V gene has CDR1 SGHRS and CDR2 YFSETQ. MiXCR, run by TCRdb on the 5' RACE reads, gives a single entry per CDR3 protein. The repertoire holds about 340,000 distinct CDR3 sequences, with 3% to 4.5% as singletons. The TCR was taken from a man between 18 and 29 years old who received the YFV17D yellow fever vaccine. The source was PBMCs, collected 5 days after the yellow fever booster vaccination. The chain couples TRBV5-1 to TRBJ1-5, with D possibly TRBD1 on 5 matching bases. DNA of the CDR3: TGCGCCAGCAGCTTAACAGGAGGTAGCAATCAGCCCCAGCATTTT. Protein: CASSLTGGSNQPQHF.